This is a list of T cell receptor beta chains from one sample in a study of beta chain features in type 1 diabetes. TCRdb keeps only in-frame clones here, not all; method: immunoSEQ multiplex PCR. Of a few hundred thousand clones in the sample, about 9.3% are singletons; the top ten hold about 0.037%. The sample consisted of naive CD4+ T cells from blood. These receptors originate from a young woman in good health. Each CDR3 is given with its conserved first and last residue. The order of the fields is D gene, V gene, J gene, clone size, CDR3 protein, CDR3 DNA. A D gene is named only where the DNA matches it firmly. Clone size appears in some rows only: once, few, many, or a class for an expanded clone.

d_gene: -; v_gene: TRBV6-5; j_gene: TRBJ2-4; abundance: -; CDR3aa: CASSRTGLTKNIQYF; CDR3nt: TGTGCCAGCAGTAGGACAGGACTAACCAAAAACATTCAGTACTTC
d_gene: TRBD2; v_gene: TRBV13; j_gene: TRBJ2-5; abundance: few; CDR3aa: CASSAATSVETQYF; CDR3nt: TGTGCCAGCAGCGCCGCAACTAGCGTGGAGACCCAGTACTTC
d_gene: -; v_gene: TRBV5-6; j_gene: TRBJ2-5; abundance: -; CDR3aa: CASSLKQGIQETQYF; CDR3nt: TGTGCCAGCAGCCTAAAGCAGGGTATCCAAGAGACCCAGTACTTC
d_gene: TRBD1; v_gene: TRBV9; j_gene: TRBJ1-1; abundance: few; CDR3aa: CASSVGPGTGFRSTEAFF; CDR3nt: TGTGCCAGCAGCGTAGGGCCTGGGACAGGGTTCCGATCCACTGAAGCTTTCTTT
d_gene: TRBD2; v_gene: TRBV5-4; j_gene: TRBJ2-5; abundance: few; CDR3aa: CASSGGLAGPGPETQYF; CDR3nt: TGTGCCAGCAGCGGGGGACTAGCGGGGCCGGGCCCGGAGACCCAGTACTTC
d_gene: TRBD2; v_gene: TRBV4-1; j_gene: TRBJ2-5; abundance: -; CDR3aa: CASSQVRRGLAGGQETQYF; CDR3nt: TGCGCCAGCAGCCAAGTTCGACGGGGACTAGCGGGAGGACAAGAGACCCAGTACTTC
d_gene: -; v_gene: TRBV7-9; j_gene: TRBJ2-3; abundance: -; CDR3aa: CASSRGTPLTDTQYF; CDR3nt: TGTGCCAGCAGTCGCGGGACCCCCCTCACAGATACGCAGTATTTT
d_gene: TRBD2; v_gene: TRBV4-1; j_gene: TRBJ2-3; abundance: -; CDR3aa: CASSQTFRGGYTDTQYF; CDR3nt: TGCGCCAGCAGCCAAACATTCCGGGGGGGCTACACAGATACGCAGTATTTT
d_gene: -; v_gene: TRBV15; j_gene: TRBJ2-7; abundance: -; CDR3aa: CATSRDPGLYEQYF; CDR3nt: TGTGCCACCAGCAGAGATCCGGGTCTCTACGAGCAGTACTTC
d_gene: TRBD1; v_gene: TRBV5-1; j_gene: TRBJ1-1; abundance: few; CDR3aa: CASSTQGTAIQSGDTEAFF; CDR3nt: TGCGCCAGCAGCACTCAGGGGACAGCGATTCAATCAGGTGACACTGAAGCTTTCTTT
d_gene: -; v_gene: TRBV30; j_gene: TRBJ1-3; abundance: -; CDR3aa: CAWNLGGDGNTIYF; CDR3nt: TGTGCCTGGAACCTAGGAGGTGACGGAAACACCATATATTTT
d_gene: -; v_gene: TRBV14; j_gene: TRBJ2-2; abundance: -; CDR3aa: CASSQDITGELFF; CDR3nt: TGTGCCAGCAGCCAAGATATCACCGGGGAGCTGTTTTTT
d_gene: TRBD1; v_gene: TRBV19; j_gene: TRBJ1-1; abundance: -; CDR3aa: CASSDRVNTEAFF; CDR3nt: TGTGCCAGTAGCGACAGGGTGAACACTGAAGCTTTCTTT
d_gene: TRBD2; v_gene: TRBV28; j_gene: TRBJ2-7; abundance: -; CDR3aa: CASSLGGGPYEQYF; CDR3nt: TGTGCCAGCAGTCTTGGGGGAGGGCCTTACGAGCAGTACTTC
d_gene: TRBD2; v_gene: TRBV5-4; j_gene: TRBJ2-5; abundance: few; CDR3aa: CASSFLAGGQQETQYF; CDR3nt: TGTGCCAGCAGCTTTCTAGCGGGAGGCCAACAAGAGACCCAGTACTTC
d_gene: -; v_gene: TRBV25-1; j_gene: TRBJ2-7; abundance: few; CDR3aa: CASTPLGTDYEQYF; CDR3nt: TGTGCCAGCACGCCTTTAGGCACAGATTACGAGCAGTACTTC
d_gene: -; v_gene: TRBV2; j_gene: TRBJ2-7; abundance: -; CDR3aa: CASSRVGTSSSYEQYF; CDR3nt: TGTGCCAGCAGCAGGGTCGGGACTTCAAGCTCCTACGAGCAGTACTTC
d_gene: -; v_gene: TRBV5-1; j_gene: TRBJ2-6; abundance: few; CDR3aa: CASSPSRAGANVLTF; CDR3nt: TGCGCCAGCAGCCCCTCGAGAGCCGGGGCCAACGTCCTGACTTTC
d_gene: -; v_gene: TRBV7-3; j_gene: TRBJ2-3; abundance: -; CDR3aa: CASSDPMGRNTQYF; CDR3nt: TGTGCCAGCAGCGACCCGATGGGGAGGAATACGCAGTATTTT
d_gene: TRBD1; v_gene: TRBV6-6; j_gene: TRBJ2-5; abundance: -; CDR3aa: CASSYSRDRGIETQYF; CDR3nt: TGTGCCAGCAGTTACTCTAGGGACAGGGGAATTGAGACCCAGTACTTC
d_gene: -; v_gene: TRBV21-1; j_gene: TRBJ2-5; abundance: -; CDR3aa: CASRAGGTGGETQYF; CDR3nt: TGTGCCAGCAGGGCTGGAGGGACAGGGGGCGAGACCCAGTACTTC
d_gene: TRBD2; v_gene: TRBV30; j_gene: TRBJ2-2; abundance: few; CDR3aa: CAWSGEAGGPSWELFF; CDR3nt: TGTGCCTGGAGTGGGGAAGCGGGGGGGCCGAGCTGGGAGCTGTTTTTT
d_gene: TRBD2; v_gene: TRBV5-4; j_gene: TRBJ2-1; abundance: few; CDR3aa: CASSPMGLATYNEQFF; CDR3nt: TGTGCCAGCAGCCCGATGGGACTAGCGACCTACAATGAGCAGTTCTTC
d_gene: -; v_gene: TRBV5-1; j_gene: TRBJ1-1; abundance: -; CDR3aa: CASSSREKDGWDTEAFF; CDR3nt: TGCGCCAGCAGCTCCAGGGAAAAGGATGGATGGGACACTGAAGCTTTCTTT
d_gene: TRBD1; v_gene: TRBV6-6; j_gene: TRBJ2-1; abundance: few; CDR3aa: CASSYQQGANNEQFF; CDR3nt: TGTGCCAGCAGTTACCAACAGGGGGCAAACAATGAGCAGTTCTTC
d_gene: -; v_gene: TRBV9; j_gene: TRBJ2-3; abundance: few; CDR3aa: CASSVAPTDTQYF; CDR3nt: TGTGCCAGCAGCGTAGCTCCGACAGATACGCAGTATTTT
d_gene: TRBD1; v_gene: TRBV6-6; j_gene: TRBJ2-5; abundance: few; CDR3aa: CASSYPTGGEETQYF; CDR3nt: TGTGCCAGCAGTTATCCTACAGGGGGCGAGGAGACCCAGTACTTC
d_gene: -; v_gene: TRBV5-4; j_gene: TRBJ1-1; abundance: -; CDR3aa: CASSLGGVQNTEAFF; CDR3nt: TGTGCCAGCAGCCTCGGGGGAGTTCAGAACACTGAAGCTTTCTTT
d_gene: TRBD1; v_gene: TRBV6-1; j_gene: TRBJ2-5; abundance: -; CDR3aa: CASSETGVETQYF; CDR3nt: TGTGCCAGCAGCGAGACAGGGGTGGAGACCCAGTACTTC
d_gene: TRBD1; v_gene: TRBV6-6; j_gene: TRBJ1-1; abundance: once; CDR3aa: CASSYQGENTEAFF; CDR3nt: TGTGCCAGCAGTTATCAGGGGGAGAACACTGAAGCTTTCTTT
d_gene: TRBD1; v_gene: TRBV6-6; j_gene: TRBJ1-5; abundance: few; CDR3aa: CASSVTGIGNQPQHF; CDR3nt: TGTGCCAGCAGCGTGACAGGGATTGGCAATCAGCCCCAGCATTTT
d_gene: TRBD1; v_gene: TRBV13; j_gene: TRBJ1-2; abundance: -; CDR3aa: CASSTQGETNYGYTF; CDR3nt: TGTGCCAGCAGCACTCAGGGGGAGACTAACTATGGCTACACCTTC
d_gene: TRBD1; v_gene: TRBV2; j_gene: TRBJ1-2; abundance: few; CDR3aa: CASSETGVEGGYTF; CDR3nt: TGTGCCAGCAGTGAGACAGGGGTCGAGGGTGGCTACACCTTC
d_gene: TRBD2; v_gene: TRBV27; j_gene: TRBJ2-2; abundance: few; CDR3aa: CASSWGLAGEELFF; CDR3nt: TGTGCCAGCAGCTGGGGACTAGCGGGAGAGGAGCTGTTTTTT
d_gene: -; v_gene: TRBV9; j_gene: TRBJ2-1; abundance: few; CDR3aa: CASSPPSAGPYNEQFF; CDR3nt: TGTGCCAGCAGCCCCCCCTCGGCGGGGCCCTACAATGAGCAGTTCTTC
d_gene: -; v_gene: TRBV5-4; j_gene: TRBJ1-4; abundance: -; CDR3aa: CASSRRPTDNEKLFF; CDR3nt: TGTGCCAGCAGCCGACGCCCGACAGATAATGAAAAACTGTTTTTT
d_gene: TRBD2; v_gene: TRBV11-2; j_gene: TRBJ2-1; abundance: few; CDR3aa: CASSLGLANEQFF; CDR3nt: TGTGCCAGCAGCCTGGGACTAGCCAATGAGCAGTTCTTC
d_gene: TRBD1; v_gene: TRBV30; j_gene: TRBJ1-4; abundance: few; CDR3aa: CALRQGGEKLFF; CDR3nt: TGTGCCCTTCGACAGGGGGGTGAAAAACTGTTTTTT
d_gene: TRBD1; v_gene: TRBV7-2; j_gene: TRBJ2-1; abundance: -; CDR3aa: CASSEDRGHSNEQFF; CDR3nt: TGTGCCAGCAGCGAGGACAGGGGGCACTCCAATGAGCAGTTCTTC
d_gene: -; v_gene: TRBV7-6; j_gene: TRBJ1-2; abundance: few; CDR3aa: CASSLDRQDGYTF; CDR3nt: TGTGCCAGCAGCTTAGACCGACAGGATGGCTACACCTTC
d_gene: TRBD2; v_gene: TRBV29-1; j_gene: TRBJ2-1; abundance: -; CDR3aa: CSVGSGNYNEQFF; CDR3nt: TGCAGCGTTGGTAGCGGGAACTACAATGAGCAGTTCTTC